This T cell receptor (beta chain) was documented in a study of shared clonotypes between healthy human individuals. For the study at large: Researchers assigned three CD4 naive, three CD4 memory, two CD8 naive and one CD8 memory plate to each donor.

Deep-level settings were used for running the assay. Profiling relied on immunoSEQ multiplex PCR, and the TCRdb table lists in-frame clones only, not all of them. The repertoire holds about 380,000 clones, with just over 95% as singletons. Healthy HIV-negative adults with no recent acute infections or vaccinations were recruited as donors. The CDR3 consists of 14 residues. V lost 3 bases to trimming and J lost 4 bases; unmatched junction nucleotides: 3. Germline CDR1 is SGHTA and CDR2 is FQGNSA. The sample comprised memory CD8+ T cells sorted from blood. Subset given: CD45RO+ cells pooled with CCR7-negative TemRA cells. V is TRBV7-2 and J is TRBJ2-7; 10 positions match TRBD1. This TCR came from a man aged 30-40 years in good health. This chain's CDR3 is CASSLTGGRYEQYF. CDR3 nucleotides: TGTGCCAGCAGCTTGACAGGGGGCAGATACGAGCAGTACTTC.